This TCR beta chain was documented in a study of PD-1 blockade in classical Hodgkin lymphoma. The study, taken as a whole, reports: Diversity similar to that of newly diagnosed patients was seen at baseline in complete responders. The study found that TCR diversity rose significantly by C4D1 in CD4+ but not CD8+ cells.

Some clones are missing from TCRdb's copy, which holds only in-frame ones; the method was immunoSEQ multiplex PCR. The sample includes 45,000 to 60,000 clones, over 70% of them seen just once. Relapses following autologous stem cell transplantation were seen in all patients, with brentuximab vedotin exposure varying. V lost 6 bases to trimming and J lost 7 bases, with 7 bases between them. Germline loops: CDR1 PRHDT, CDR2 FYEKMQ (reference sequence). The CDR3 spans 11 residues. In its sample, this clone was seen once. Its antigen is still unknown. V usage is TRBV13 and J usage is TRBJ2-1; D unresolved. The sequence was collected from a human donor with classical Hodgkin lymphoma. Source: peripheral blood mononuclear cells (PBMCs), taken at baseline. CDR3 loop: CASSLGNEQFF. For the CDR3, the DNA is TGTGCCAGCAGTCTCGGGAATGAGCAGTTCTTC.